The 24 T cell receptor beta chains listed next were all sequenced from one sample in a study of shared clonotypes between healthy human individuals (dated by TCRdb to 2019 to 2021). Receptors were amplified or captured by the immunoSEQ multiplex PCR assay. The immuneACCESS repertoire file appears here via TCRdb, limited to in-frame rearrangements. These files lack a portion of the clones; in checked studies, under half of the deficit traces to unresolved V genes, and the cause of the others is not known. A total of about 1 million clones appear in this sample, around 76% of them only once. The ten largest clonotypes hold less than 1.5% of the sample. Sequenced: memory CD4+ T cells sorted from blood. In the paper's terms, the cell subset or site label means: CD45RA-negative fraction. The source of these receptors is a man between 18 and 35 years old in good health.

The chain links TRBV5-1 to TRBJ1-2; D call uncertain. V lost 0 bases and J 4 bases, leaving 7 bases between the germline ends. Per the germline V gene, CDR1 is SGHRS and CDR2 is YFSETQ. The CDR3 is 13 residues long. CDR3 DNA: TGCGCCAGCAGCTTGGCGGCCGGCTATGGCTACACCTTC. It specifies CASSLAAGYGYTF.

This sequence joins TRBV5-1 and TRBJ1-3; D perhaps matches TRBD1 (5 bases). Germline CDR1 SGHRS, CDR2 YFSETQ. This CDR3 contains 15 residues. Trimming removed 4 bases at V and 4 bases at J, with 15 bases between. The CDR3 sequence: CASSAAGTWGNTIYF. CDR3 bases: TGCGCCAGCAGCGCGGCCGGGACGTGGGGAAACACCATATATTTT.

The V call is TRBV2, the J call TRBJ2-1; 8 nucleotides align to TRBD1. The length of the CDR3 is 15 residues. Germline loops: CDR1 SNHLY, CDR2 FYNNEI. The V segment lost 3 bases and the J segment 9 bases; nucleotides outside the gene matches: 10. In DNA, the CDR3 is TGTGCCAGCAGTGAGTATGGGACAGGCCAGAGTGAGCAGTTCTTC. Translated: CASSEYGTGQSEQFF.

The chain has TRBV5-6 and TRBJ1-5; D uncertain. This CDR3 contains 18 residues. Germline V lookup: CDR1 SGHDT, CDR2 YYEEEE. Trimming removed 3 bases from V and 2 bases from J, with 21 bases in between. CDR3 coding DNA: TGTGCCAGCAGCTCGATTGGGGAGTTCAGTGGTGGCAATCAGCCCCAGCATTTT. Translating it yields CASSSIGEFSGGNQPQHF.

Notes on this clone: Other DNA sequences of this sample code for an identical CDR3. The chain couples TRBV19 to TRBJ2-2; D gene uncertain. Germline V gives CDR1 LNHDA, CDR2 SQIVND (reference sequence). The V end lost 1 base, the J end lost 1 base, and 7 bases lay between the germline ends. This CDR3 is built from 15 residues. DNA of the CDR3: TGTGCCAGTAGTATAGGGGCCTTGAACACCGGGGAGCTGTTTTTT. Translation: CASSIGALNTGELFF.

As regards this clone: At the DNA level, this CDR3 is encoded by other sequences in the same sample as well. The V gene is TRBV18, the J gene TRBJ2-7; 7 bases are a match to TRBD1. There are 14 residues in the CDR3. Trimming cost V 3 bases and J 2 bases; bases outside gene matches: 4. Germline V CDR1 and CDR2: KGHSH, LQKENI. CDR3 in DNA: TGTGCCAGCTCACCCGGGACAGCAACCTACGAGCAGTACTTC. Its translation: CASSPGTATYEQYF.

The chain has TRBV28 and TRBJ1-2; D is ambiguous. The CDR3 is 14 amino acids. Looked up from germline, CDR1 is MDHEN and CDR2 is SYDVKM. Trimming cost V 6 bases and J 5 bases, with 16 bases left between them. CDR3 protein: CASSPGGKNYGYTF. Written as DNA, the CDR3 is TGTGCCAGCAGCCCCGGTGGGAAAAATTATGGCTACACCTTC.

This rearrangement joins TRBV6-1 to TRBJ1-2; 7 nucleotides line up with TRBD1. Germline lookup yields CDR1 MNHNS and CDR2 SASEGT. The CDR3 spans 15 residues. J was trimmed by 4 bases and V by 6 bases; bases with no gene match: 11. The CDR3 reads CASRDSLQGRYGYTF. CDR3 in DNA: TGTGCCAGCAGGGATAGTCTACAGGGGCGCTATGGCTACACCTTC.

Comment on this clone: This CDR3 is also generated by other DNA sequences in the sample. The rearrangement links TRBV30 to TRBJ2-7; D unclear. This CDR3 has 12 amino acids. Germline CDR1 and CDR2: GTSNPN and SVGIG (reference sequence). V was cut by 1 base and J by 2 bases, with 6 bases left in between. This CDR3 is CAWSDRAYEQYF. For the CDR3, the DNA is TGTGCCTGGAGTGATAGGGCCTACGAGCAGTACTTC.

The rearrangement links TRBV5-6 to TRBJ1-2; perhaps TRBD1 as D (5 bases). CDR3 size: 15 residues. Germline V lookup: CDR1 SGHDT, CDR2 YYEEEE. Trimming left V 0 bases short and J 8 bases short, with 17 bases between. CDR3 loop: CASSLGGKVAEGYTF. DNA of the CDR3: TGTGCCAGCAGCTTGGGGGGCAAGGTGGCGGAGGGCTACACCTTC.

V gene TRBV27 combines with J gene TRBJ2-7; 7 bases line up with TRBD1. Germline V gene sequence: CDR1 MNHEY, CDR2 SMNVEV (reference sequence). V was pared by 3 bases and J by 6 bases, with 14 bases of the junction left unmatched. The CDR3 extends over 16 amino acids. The CDR3 spells CASSFTLRQGSGEQYF. The CDR3 region has the DNA TGTGCCAGCAGTTTTACCTTGCGACAGGGTTCCGGCGAGCAGTACTTC.

The chain carries TRBV28 and TRBJ1-2; a possible D gene is TRBD1 (5 bases). The V and J ends lost 11 bases and 2 bases respectively, with 21 bases between them. Germline CDR1 MDHEN, CDR2 SYDVKM. This CDR3 contains 15 residues. The CDR3 protein is CAVVQASKGNYGYTF. In nucleotides, the CDR3 is TGTGCCGTAGTACAGGCCTCTAAAGGAAACTATGGCTACACCTTC.

This sequence joins TRBV28 and TRBJ2-7; 7 nucleotides agree with TRBD1. With 5 bases clipped from V and 11 bases from J, the junction kept 9 bases outside the gene matches. The CDR3 has 12 amino acids. Germline V gene lookup returns CDR1 MDHEN and CDR2 SYDVKM. For the CDR3, the DNA is TGTGCCAGCAGTCCGATTCGTGGGACAGAGTACTTC. Amino acid sequence: CASSPIRGTEYF. Supplemented by reference TRBV28 and TRBJ2-7, the full variable domain reads DVKVTQSSRYLVKRTGEKVFLECVQDMDHENMFWYRQDPGLGLRLIYFSYDVKMKEKGDIPEGYSVSREKKERFSLILESASTNQTSMYLCASSPIRGTEYFGPGTRLTVT.

The sample holds a few counts of this clone. The genes are TRBV7-9 and TRBJ1-6; D ambiguous. This CDR3 has 15 residues. Germline V gene sequence: CDR1 SEHNR, CDR2 FQNEAQ (reference sequence). The V end lost 4 bases, the J end lost 7 bases, and 14 bases lay between the germline ends. CDR3 sequence (DNA): TGTGCCAGCAGCTCTAGACGGGCAGACAATTCACCCCTCCACTTT. It yields the protein CASSSRRADNSPLHF.

The CDR3 loop reads CASSSGSTSSYGYTF. As DNA, the CDR3 is TGTGCCAGCTCGTCAGGGTCAACAAGCTCCTATGGCTACACCTTC. The gene calls are TRBV18 and TRBJ1-2; the D gene is possibly TRBD1 (5 bases). Germline values: CDR1 KGHSH, CDR2 LQKENI. This CDR3 comprises 15 residues. V lost 6 bases and J 4 bases, leaving 18 bases between the germline ends.

The CDR3 is CASSLILGNANYGYTF. The CDR3, as DNA: TGTGCCAGCAGCTTGATTTTAGGAAACGCGAACTATGGCTACACCTTC. This sequence joins TRBV5-5 and TRBJ1-2, with D hard to call. The V end was cut by 1 base, the J end by 2 bases, with 15 bases between. The CDR3 covers 16 residues. Germline CDR1 SGHKS, CDR2 YYEKEE (reference sequence).

Remarks on this clone: The same CDR3 also results from other DNA sequences found in this sample. The rearrangement uses TRBV29-1 and TRBJ2-5, with no clear D. Germline loops: CDR1 SQVTM, CDR2 ANQGSEA. This CDR3 region has 11 residues. Between the trimmed V and J ends, which lost 6 bases and 2 bases, there was a span of 7 bases. This CDR3 reads CSVGQQETQYF. In nucleotides, the CDR3 is TGCAGCGTGGGCCAGCAAGAGACCCAGTACTTC.

The V gene is TRBV27, the J gene TRBJ1-2, with 11 bases lining up with TRBD1. CDR1 is MNHEY and CDR2 is SMNVEV in the germline V gene (reference sequence). V gave up 4 bases and J gave up 6 bases; unmatched junction bases: 7. The CDR3 spans 15 residues. The CDR3 region has the DNA TGTGCCAGCAGTTCCGGACAGGGGGCGAATCATGGCTACACCTTC. It yields the protein CASSSGQGANHGYTF.

The chain carries TRBV5-4 and TRBJ1-6; D remains unclear. Looked up from germline, CDR1 is SGHNT and CDR2 is YYREEE (reference sequence). This CDR3 is 13 amino acids long. Trimming took 3 bases from V and 8 from J, leaving 9 bases between them. The CDR3 DNA reads as TGTGCCAGCAGCTGGACCCGAGATTCACCCCTCCACTTT. Its protein product is CASSWTRDSPLHF. The full variable domain, in which reference TRBV5-4 and TRBJ1-6 provide the parts outside the CDR3, is ETGVTQSPTHLIKTRGQQVTLRCSSQSGHNTVSWYQQALGQGPQFIFQYYREEENGRGNFPPRFSGLQFPNYSSELNVNALELDDSALYLCASSWTRDSPLHFGNGTRLTVT.

A few counts support this clone. This rearrangement joins TRBV15 to TRBJ1-1, with 7 bases aligning to TRBD1. Germline CDR1 and CDR2: LNHNV and YYDKDF (reference sequence). After removal of 0 bases from V and 4 bases from J, the junction contained 5 bases not matched to a gene. This CDR3 contains 15 residues. CDR3 DNA sequence: TGTGCCACCAGCAGAGATCAGGGGGTGAGCACTGAAGCTTTCTTT. Translated: CATSRDQGVSTEAFF.

This clone was picked up a small number of times. This chain joins TRBV25-1 and TRBJ2-1, with TRBD2 identical over 8 bases. CDR3 length equals 14 residues. Germline CDR1 and CDR2: MGHDK and SYGVNS. The junction had 2 bases not matched to a gene; V was cut back by 4 bases and J by 3 bases. The DNA for the CDR3 is TGTGCCAGCAGTGGCACTAGCGGCTACAATGAGCAGTTCTTC. Amino acids: CASSGTSGYNEQFF.

This clone occurred a few times. This chain connects TRBV6-6 to TRBJ1-2; possibly TRBD1 for D (6 bases). Germline CDR1 reads MNHNY; CDR2 reads SVGAGI (reference sequence). CDR3 length: 14 amino acids. V was cut by 0 bases and J by 6 bases, with 11 bases left in between. The DNA of the CDR3 is TGTGCCAGCAGTTACTCGGAGGGGGATCATGGCTACACCTTC. The encoded protein is CASSYSEGDHGYTF.

V and J are TRBV11-2 and TRBJ2-5; no clear D gene. Trimming stripped 0 bases from V and 5 bases from J, with 7 bases between. Germline-derived CDR1 and CDR2 are SGHAT and FQNNGV. The CDR3 has 13 amino acids. CDR3 nucleotide sequence: TGTGCCAGCAGCTTAGAATCCGGGGAGACCCAGTACTTC. Protein product: CASSLESGETQYF.

Only a few counts were recorded for this clone. The genes are TRBV6-6 and TRBJ2-5, with unresolved D. The CDR3 sequence is 11 residues long. Looked up from germline, CDR1 is MNHNY and CDR2 is SVGAGI (reference sequence). The V end lost 3 bases, the J end lost 3 bases, and 2 bases lay between the germline ends. The CDR3: CASSYKETQYF. The CDR3 coding sequence is TGTGCCAGCAGTTATAAAGAGACCCAGTACTTC.